This T cell receptor beta chain derives from a study of T cells expressing NK-cell markers. For the study at large: It was sorted CD3+CD56+NKG2C+, CD3+CD56+NKG2C- and CD3+CD56-NKG2C+ T cells that supplied the TCR beta repertoires. HCMV seropositivity characterized seven of the eight sequenced donors, and seronegativity one.

Synthesis of TCR beta cDNA relied on 5'RACE template switching carrying UMIs. TCRdb reprocessed the 5' RACE reads; each CDR3 protein has one entry and no DNA is given. The table for this sample gives roughly 180,000 distinct CDR3 sequences. The CDR3 is 16 amino acids. Per germline, CDR1 DFQATT and CDR2 SNEGSKA (reference sequence). V gene TRBV20-1 combines with J gene TRBJ1-2; TCRdb picks TRBD1, but there is no DNA to check that call. This clonotype originated in a woman between 18 and 69 years old in good health. The sequenced material came from blood T cells: a sorted CD56 or NKG2C T cell subset, CD4+ or CD8+ T cells, or bulk PBMC T cells (not recorded which). This CDR3 reads CSASFRTGHPPYGYTF.